These 3 T cell receptor beta chains share one sample of origin, sequenced in a study of blood T cell repertoires in COVID-19. Only in-frame clones appear in the TCRdb table, and some are missing; sequencing was by immunoSEQ multiplex PCR. This sample has around 120,000 clones, with over 75% found just once. Material: peripheral blood. These receptors all stem from a man between 45 and 60 years old with acute or convalescent COVID-19.

CDR3 nucleotides: TGTGCCAGCAGCTTTCCTAGCGGGAGCCACAATGAGCAGTTCTTC. Amino acids: CASSFPSGSHNEQFF. V and J are TRBV7-8 and TRBJ2-1, with 10 bases lining up with TRBD2. The CDR3 loop spans 15 amino acids. J gave up 5 bases and V 3 bases, and 4 bases lay outside the gene matches. CDR1 SGHVS and CDR2 FQNEAQ come from the germline V gene.

The J gene is TRBJ1-2, the V gene TRBV19; no clear D. V dropped 4 bases and J dropped 8 bases, with 8 bases sitting between them. The length of the CDR3 is 11 residues. Germline V gene sequence: CDR1 LNHDA, CDR2 SQIVND (reference sequence). CDR3 residues: CASSNREGYTF. CDR3 bases: TGTGCCAGTAGTAACCGAGAAGGCTACACCTTC. The variable domain in full, completed from reference TRBV19 and TRBJ1-2, reads DGGITQSPKYLFRKEGQNVTLSCEQNLNHDAMYWYRQDPGQGLRLIYYSQIVNDFQKGDIAEGYSVSREKKESFPLTVTSAQKNPTAFYLCASSNREGYTFGSGTRLTVV.

V gene TRBV7-9 combines with J gene TRBJ1-6, with a weak D call TRBD1 (5 bases). CDR3 length: 14 amino acids. The V end was cut by 7 bases, the J end by 7 bases, with 14 bases between. In germline, CDR1 is SEHNR, CDR2 FQNEAQ (reference sequence). In nucleotides, the CDR3 is TGTGCCAGCACCGCGGGGACGGGAAATTCACCCCTCCACTTT. Encoded protein: CASTAGTGNSPLHF. Combining the CDR3 with reference TRBV7-9 and TRBJ1-6 gives the whole variable domain DTGVSQNPRHKITKRGQNVTFRCDPISEHNRLYWYRQTLGQGPEFLTYFQNEAQLEKSRLLSDRFSAERPKGSFSTLEIQRTEQGDSAMYLCASTAGTGNSPLHFGNGTRLTVT.